Below are 2 T cell receptor beta chains sequenced from a single sample in a study of cytomegalovirus exposure and HLA in healthy donors. PCR was performed using 60 Vbeta and 13 Jbeta primers. The protocol was immunoSEQ multiplex PCR, while the TCRdb copy is restricted to in-frame clones and leaves out a portion. The repertoire holds about 190,000 clones, with roughly 73% as singletons. Material: PBMCs. The receptors here all came from a woman between 25 and 40 years old in good health and CMV-seropositive.

This clone was seen a handful of times. This sequence joins TRBV5-6 and TRBJ2-7, with TRBD1 matching over 8 bases. Trimming removed 4 bases from V and 9 bases from J; junction bases left unmatched: 3. CDR3 length: 11 residues. Germline CDR1 reads SGHDT; CDR2 reads YYEEEE. CDR3 residues: CASSAGGWQYF. The CDR3 DNA follows: TGTGCCAGCAGCGCAGGGGGCTGGCAGTACTTC.

The chain recombines TRBV6-1 with TRBJ2-7; 13 bases align to TRBD2. Per germline, CDR1 MNHNS and CDR2 SASEGT. The CDR3 sequence is 15 residues long. V lost 3 bases to trimming and J lost 4 bases; unmatched junction nucleotides: 3. This chain's CDR3 is CASSDRTSGGYEQYF. The CDR3 DNA follows: TGTGCCAGCAGTGACCGGACTAGCGGGGGATACGAGCAGTACTTC.